This T cell receptor (beta chain) was recorded in a study of T cells in Graves' hyperthyroidism and ophthalmopathy. V lost 0 bases to trimming and J lost 4 bases, with 18 bases between them. The CDR3 runs 17 residues. Germline CDR1 SGDLS, CDR2 YYNGEE. This clonotype was recorded many times. Template material for amplifying TCR beta CDR3 regions consisted of RNA transcripts. HTBI primers drove first-round RT-PCR of the TCR CDR3. TCRdb reprocessed the multiplex PCR reads with MiXCR, giving one entry per CDR3 protein. In the table there are fewer than 700,000 distinct CDR3 sequences, 15% to 20% of which are singletons.

The clonotype comes from a woman younger than 35 with Graves' ophthalmopathy. The material sequenced was blood. The V gene is TRBV9, the J gene TRBJ2-3, with D maybe TRBD1 (5 bases). The CDR3 protein is CASSVEGLTQGADTQYF. CDR3 bases: TGTGCCAGCAGCGTAGAGGGGCTTACCCAAGGCGCAGATACGCAGTATTTT.